Each of the 10 T cell receptor beta chains below was sequenced from the same sample in a study of vaccination and CD4 T cells after COVID-19 (dated by TCRdb to 2021 to 2024). The method behind the library was PCR. The sample was run on an Illumina iSeq 100. DNA from cultured CD4+ T cells underwent TCR sequencing with the Oncomine TCR Beta short-read assay at the Johns Hopkins FTIC core. TCRdb reprocessing: public reads trimmed at Q25 with fastp, clones called with MiXCR, in-frame beta chains kept. Records with the same CDR3 protein are collapsed into one entry carrying the most frequent genes and DNA. The sample has roughly 11,000 distinct CDR3 sequences on record, around 55% of them singletons. The biggest ten clones account for approximately 9.2% of the sample. For these receptors, no antigen is known. According to the study, the label for this sample's treatment or condition signals: roughly nine-day PBMC culture with coronavirus spike peptide pools or control peptides (ViraFEST assay).

The specimen sequenced was CD4+ T cells from blood, cultured in vitro. The receptors derive from a human donor who had recovered from COVID-19.

This clonotype occurred a few times. The V gene is TRBV20-1, the J gene TRBJ1-2, with D uncertain. The ends were cut back, 6 bases at V and 8 bases at J, with 16 bases in the middle. Germline V gives CDR1 DFQATT, CDR2 SNEGSKA (reference sequence). The CDR3 consists of 12 residues. The CDR3 nucleotides read TGCAGTGCCCTCTCGACGGAAGGCGGCTACACCTTC. It yields the protein CSALSTEGGYTF.

The chain is built from TRBV27 and TRBJ1-2, with D perhaps matching TRBD1 (5 bases). This CDR3 comprises 15 residues. Germline values: CDR1 MNHEY, CDR2 SMNVEV (reference sequence). Trimming stripped 7 bases from V and 6 bases from J, with 21 bases between. CDR3 loop: CASTQQVGGGNGYTF. DNA for the CDR3: TGTGCCAGCACCCAACAGGTTGGGGGGGGGAATGGCTACACCTTC.

The genes are TRBV27 and TRBJ2-1; 9 bases are a match to TRBD2. The CDR3 length is 14 residues. With V trimmed by 10 bases and J by 5 bases, 9 bases remained unmatched. In germline, CDR1 is MNHEY, CDR2 SMNVEV (reference sequence). CDR3 DNA: TGTGCCACCGGTAGCGGGAGTCGCAACAATGAGCAGTTCTTC. It yields the protein CATGSGSRNNEQFF.

This clonotype was detected only a few times. This chain joins TRBV20-1 and TRBJ1-5; no definite D call. Germline CDR1 reads DFQATT; CDR2 reads SNEGSKA (reference sequence). The CDR3 length is 12 residues. V lost 3 bases and J lost 0, with 3 bases in between. In DNA, the CDR3 is TGCAGTGCTAGTAATAGCAATCAGCCCCAGCATTTT. Amino acids: CSASNSNQPQHF.

The chain uses TRBV7-6 and TRBJ1-5, with 9 bases aligning to TRBD1. The CDR3 covers 16 residues. Trimming removed 10 bases from V and 6 bases from J; junction bases left unmatched: 16. Germline assignment: CDR1 SGHVS and CDR2 FNYEAQ. In DNA form, the CDR3 reads TGTGCCACCAACAAAGAGGACAGGGGTTATTGTCAGCCCCAGCATTTT. It is translated as CATNKEDRGYCQPQHF.

The chain joins TRBV28 to TRBJ1-1; D might be TRBD1 (5 bases). Trimming took 5 bases from V and 4 from J, leaving 17 bases between them. The CDR3 has 15 amino acids. The germline CDR1 and CDR2 sequences are MDHEN and SYDVKM. CDR3 sequence reads: CASSLPAGLGTEAFF. CDR3 in DNA: TGTGCCAGCAGTCTACCTGCAGGGTTAGGCACTGAAGCTTTCTTT. Full variable domain (outside the CDR3, taken from reference TRBV28 and TRBJ1-1): DVKVTQSSRYLVKRTGEKVFLECVQDMDHENMFWYRQDPGLGLRLIYFSYDVKMKEKGDIPEGYSVSREKKERFSLILESASTNQTSMYLCASSLPAGLGTEAFFGQGTRLTVV.

The V call is TRBV7-2, the J call TRBJ1-5, with D unresolved. The V and J ends lost 1 base and 6 bases respectively, with 4 bases between them. CDR3 length: 12 amino acids. Germline CDR1 is SGHTA and CDR2 is FQGNSA. Written as DNA, the CDR3 is TGTGCCAGCAGCTTAGACAGTCAGCCCCAGCATTTT. This sequence encodes CASSLDSQPQHF.

This chain links TRBV18 with TRBJ2-4, with 10 bases that match TRBD1. Trimming removed 6 bases from V and 1 base from J; junction bases left unmatched: 6. Germline V gives CDR1 KGHSH, CDR2 LQKENI. The length of the CDR3 is 16 residues. The CDR3 coding sequence is TGTGCCAGCTCGGGGACAGGGGCCTTCGCCAAAAACATTCAGTACTTC. Its translation is CASSGTGAFAKNIQYF.

The V call is TRBV6-5, the J call TRBJ1-6, with D hard to call. The CDR3 covers 16 residues. CDR1 MNHEY and CDR2 SVGAGI come from the germline V gene. Trimming pared 4 bases from V and 2 bases from J, leaving 12 bases between. The CDR3: CASSSLAAPYNSPLHF. In nucleotides, the CDR3 is TGTGCCAGCAGTTCCCTCGCGGCGCCCTATAATTCACCCCTCCACTTT.

V is TRBV18 and J is TRBJ1-2; maybe TRBD1 (5 bases). Looked up from germline, CDR1 is KGHSH and CDR2 is LQKENI. The CDR3 extends over 13 amino acids. Trimming cost V 0 bases and J 6 bases, with 8 bases left between them. The chain's CDR3 is CASSPPTADGYTF. The CDR3 DNA sequence: TGTGCCAGCTCACCACCGACAGCGGATGGCTACACCTTC. Drawing the rest from reference TRBV18 and TRBJ1-2, the complete variable domain is NAGVMQNPRHLVRRRGQEARLRCSPMKGHSHVYWYRQLPEEGLKFMVYLQKENIIDESGMPKERFSAEFPKEGPSILRIQQVVRGDSAAYFCASSPPTADGYTFGSGTRLTVV.